The 21 T cell receptor beta chains listed next were all sequenced from one sample in a study of blood T cell repertoires in COVID-19. Profiling relied on immunoSEQ multiplex PCR, and the TCRdb table lists in-frame clones only, not all of them. Of about 190,000 clones detected, 80% to 90% appear once; the ten largest clones hold roughly 2.9%. The sequencing input was peripheral blood. Source of these receptors: a man in his fifties with active or convalescent COVID-19.

The gene calls are TRBV7-6 and TRBJ1-1, with D uncertain. Trimming removed 5 bases from V and 0 bases from J, with 13 bases in between. This CDR3 has 15 amino acids. Germline V gene lookup returns CDR1 SGHVS and CDR2 FNYEAQ. The CDR3 region has the DNA TGTGCCAGCAGCCTTGGGGAGGATATGAACACTGAAGCTTTCTTT. This codes for CASSLGEDMNTEAFF.

The rearrangement uses TRBV6-5 and TRBJ2-7, with TRBD2 matching over 16 bases. This CDR3 is 15 amino acids long. The ends lost 11 bases at V and 7 bases at J; junction bases unmatched: 11. CDR1 and CDR2 (germline): MNHEY, SVGAGI. CDR3 nucleotides: TGTGCCTCTGCTGGGACTAGCGGGAGGGCGGGGGAGCAGTACTTC. Translation: CASAGTSGRAGEQYF.

The chain combines TRBV7-3 with TRBJ1-1, with D possibly TRBD1 on 6 matching bases. Germline-derived CDR1 and CDR2 are SGHTA and FQGTGA. Trimming cost V 2 bases and J 0 bases, with 10 bases left between them. This CDR3 comprises 15 residues. The CDR3 DNA reads as TGTGCCAGCAGCTTAGAGGCAGGGGTGAACACTGAAGCTTTCTTT. Amino acid sequence: CASSLEAGVNTEAFF.

The chain links TRBV7-3 to TRBJ2-5; a weak D match, TRBD1 (6 bases). The germline V gene has CDR1 SGHTA and CDR2 FQGTGA. V was trimmed by 2 bases and J by 2 bases, leaving 9 bases between them. This CDR3 comprises 14 residues. CDR3 nucleotide sequence: TGTGCCAGCAGCTTACAGGGGAATCAAGAGACCCAGTACTTC. It encodes CASSLQGNQETQYF.

The chain carries TRBV25-1 and TRBJ2-1; D may be TRBD2 (6 bases). This CDR3 region has 14 residues. CDR1 and CDR2 from the germline V gene are MGHDK and SYGVNS. With 3 bases removed from V and 10 bases from J, the gap between germline ends came to 16 bases. The DNA for the CDR3 is TGTGCCAGCAGTGACGCCCGGGACTTCCGAGAGCAGTTCTTC. It specifies CASSDARDFREQFF.

The rearrangement links TRBV19 to TRBJ2-1; the D gene is possibly TRBD2 (5 bases). V lost 4 bases, J lost 9 bases, and 10 bases lay in between. This CDR3 is built from 12 residues. The germline V gene has CDR1 LNHDA and CDR2 SQIVND (reference sequence). CDR3 residues: CASSTRAGEQFF. CDR3 nucleotides: TGTGCCAGTAGTACGCGGGCCGGTGAGCAGTTCTTC.

The V and J genes are TRBV5-1 and TRBJ1-6; D possibly corresponds to TRBD1 (6 bases). Germline loops: CDR1 SGHRS, CDR2 YFSETQ. CDR3 size: 13 residues. V was cut by 3 bases and J by 14 bases, with 15 bases left in between. The CDR3 DNA follows: TGCGCCAGCAGCTCCCAACAGGGAGGGACCCTCCACTTT. Residues: CASSSQQGGTLHF. The full variable domain, with the rest looked up from reference TRBV5-1 and TRBJ1-6, is KAGVTQTPRYLIKTRGQQVTLSCSPISGHRSVSWYQQTPGQGLQFLFEYFSETQRNKGNFPGRFSGRQFSNSRSEMNVSTLELGDSALYLCASSSQQGGTLHFGNGTRLTVT.

This chain links TRBV6-4 with TRBJ2-1; TRBD2 matches at 8 bases. Germline CDR1 and CDR2: MRHNA and SNTAGT. The CDR3 extends over 13 amino acids. The J segment lost 6 bases and the V segment lost 8 bases, leaving 6 bases of the junction unmatched. The CDR3 here is CASGTGTSNEQFF. DNA of the CDR3: TGTGCCAGCGGCACCGGGACTAGCAATGAGCAGTTCTTC.

The chain carries TRBV12-3 or TRBV12-4 and TRBJ1-5; 9 bases are shared with TRBD1. The CDR3 totals 13 residues. With 6 bases clipped from V and 7 bases from J, the junction kept 4 bases outside the gene matches. The CDR3 sequence is CASSRDRVQPQHF. The CDR3 region has the DNA TGTGCCAGCAGCCGGGACAGGGTGCAGCCCCAGCATTTT.

The V call is TRBV6-5, the J call TRBJ2-7; 8 bases align to TRBD1. Per the germline V gene, CDR1 is MNHEY and CDR2 is SVGAGI. CDR3 length equals 16 residues. The junction had 9 bases not matched to a gene; V was cut back by 2 bases and J by 3 bases. The CDR3 DNA is TGTGCCAGCAGTTACGGGGCGGACAGGGCGAACTACGAGCAGTACTTC. It yields the protein CASSYGADRANYEQYF.

In this sample, this clone turned up a few times. CDR3 bases: TGTGCCAGCTCACCCAGGGGACAGTATGGCTACACCTTC. Encoded protein: CASSPRGQYGYTF. The genes are TRBV18 and TRBJ1-2; 7 nucleotides match TRBD1. The length of the CDR3 is 13 residues. V gave up 3 bases and J gave up 5 bases; unmatched junction bases: 3. Germline V CDR1 and CDR2: KGHSH, LQKENI.

The V and J genes are TRBV28 and TRBJ2-1; 12 bases agree with TRBD2. Germline CDR1 is MDHEN and CDR2 is SYDVKM. V shed 3 bases, J shed 7 bases, and the junction held 7 bases outside the gene matches. The CDR3 runs to 16 residues. CDR3 sequence: CASSFTASGRGNEQFF. The CDR3 bases are TGTGCCAGCAGTTTTACGGCTAGCGGGAGGGGGAATGAGCAGTTCTTC. The variable domain in full, with the rest retrieved from reference TRBV28 and TRBJ2-1, is DVKVTQSSRYLVKRTGEKVFLECVQDMDHENMFWYRQDPGLGLRLIYFSYDVKMKEKGDIPEGYSVSREKKERFSLILESASTNQTSMYLCASSFTASGRGNEQFFGPGTRLTVL.

V is TRBV29-1 and J is TRBJ2-7, with 12 positions matching TRBD1. This CDR3 is 14 amino acids long. Germline loops: CDR1 SQVTM, CDR2 ANQGSEA. With 7 bases clipped from V and 1 base from J, the junction kept 5 bases outside the gene matches. The CDR3 bases are TGCAGCGCCGTGGGACAGGGGGCGTCCTACGAGCAGTACTTC. Translating gives CSAVGQGASYEQYF.

The chain joins TRBV7-9 to TRBJ2-2, with D perhaps matching TRBD2 (6 bases). CDR3 length equals 16 residues. V shed 5 bases and J shed 5 bases, with 18 bases lying between them. Germline CDR1 reads SEHNR; CDR2 reads FQNEAQ (reference sequence). CDR3 sequence (DNA): TGTGCCAGCAGCCAGGGAGGCTCCTTCCTAACCGGGGAGCTGTTTTTT. Amino acids: CASSQGGSFLTGELFF.

The V call is TRBV7-9, the J call TRBJ1-1; D gene ambiguous. V shed 2 bases and J shed 8 bases, with 12 bases lying between them. Germline values: CDR1 SEHNR, CDR2 FQNEAQ (reference sequence). The CDR3 is 13 amino acids. CDR3 nucleotide sequence: TGTGCCAGCAGCTTATCTTCGGGTTTCGAAGCTTTCTTT. It encodes CASSLSSGFEAFF.

V and J are TRBV6-5 and TRBJ1-1; D ambiguous. Between the trimmed V and J ends, which lost 2 bases and 1 base, there was a span of 11 bases. The length of the CDR3 is 15 residues. Germline CDR1 and CDR2: MNHEY and SVGAGI. This chain's CDR3 is CASSYEGGPNTEAFF. CDR3 nucleotides: TGTGCCAGCAGTTACGAGGGAGGCCCGAACACTGAAGCTTTCTTT.

A note on this clone: Other DNA sequences from this sample encode an identical CDR3 as well. The chain links TRBV7-3 to TRBJ2-1; 7 bases align to TRBD2. This CDR3 region has 14 residues. Losses at the gene ends were 2 bases for V and 5 bases for J; bases not matched to a gene: 3. The germline CDR1 and CDR2 sequences are SGHTA and FQGTGA. CDR3 bases: TGTGCCAGCAGCTTAGGCGGGAGAAACAATGAGCAGTTCTTC. Translated: CASSLGGRNNEQFF.

The V call is TRBV10-2, the J call TRBJ2-7, with TRBD2 as a possible D gene (6 bases). CDR1 and CDR2 (germline): WSHSY, SAAADI. The V and J ends lost 8 bases and 1 base respectively, with 9 bases between them. CDR3 size: 12 residues. CDR3 amino acids: CASGGTSYEQYF. CDR3 DNA sequence: TGCGCCAGCGGTGGGACTTCCTACGAGCAGTACTTC.

The gene calls are TRBV7-2 and TRBJ1-2; D ambiguous. CDR1 and CDR2 (germline): SGHTA, FQGNSA. The length of the CDR3 is 14 residues. V lost 0 bases and J lost 9, with 14 bases in between. The CDR3 region is CASSLAGQERSYTF. The CDR3 DNA follows: TGTGCCAGCAGCTTAGCGGGTCAGGAACGGAGCTACACCTTC.

V gene TRBV3-1 (or the pseudogene TRBV3-2) combines with J gene TRBJ2-7, with D perhaps TRBD2 (7 bases). This CDR3 contains 17 residues. In germline, CDR1 is LGHDT, CDR2 YNNKEL (reference sequence). V gave up 1 base and J gave up 1 base, with 17 bases separating them. The CDR3 DNA reads TGTGCCAGCAGCCAAGCCCTAGGGGGGACTAAGTCCTACGAGCAGTACTTC. It specifies CASSQALGGTKSYEQYF.

This chain joins TRBV5-4 and TRBJ1-1, with D unclear. The V end was cut by 0 bases, the J end by 6 bases, with 9 bases between. The CDR3 is made up of 13 amino acids. The germline V gene encodes CDR1 SGHNT and CDR2 YYREEE (reference sequence). This CDR3 is CASSLDSVAEAFF. The CDR3 bases are TGTGCCAGCAGCTTGGATTCAGTTGCTGAAGCTTTCTTT.